This T cell receptor beta chain is drawn from a study of T cell responses to AZD1222 COVID-19 vaccine. The CDR3 is 12 amino acids. Germline V gene data show CDR1 as ENHRY and CDR2 as SYGVKD. V was trimmed by 0 bases and J by 10 bases, leaving 9 bases between them. Sequencing used immunoSEQ multiplex PCR; TCRdb keeps in-frame clones, though not all of them. The sample lists about 150,000 clones; roughly nine tenths were seen once. This rearrangement joins TRBV10-3 to TRBJ1-2; D uncertain. The source of this sequence is an adult who received the AZD1222 COVID-19 vaccine. The sequencing used peripheral blood, collected 28 days after the second AZD1222 dose. The CDR3 is CAISESAQTYTF. CDR3 DNA: TGTGCCATCAGTGAGTCGGCACAAACCTACACCTTC.